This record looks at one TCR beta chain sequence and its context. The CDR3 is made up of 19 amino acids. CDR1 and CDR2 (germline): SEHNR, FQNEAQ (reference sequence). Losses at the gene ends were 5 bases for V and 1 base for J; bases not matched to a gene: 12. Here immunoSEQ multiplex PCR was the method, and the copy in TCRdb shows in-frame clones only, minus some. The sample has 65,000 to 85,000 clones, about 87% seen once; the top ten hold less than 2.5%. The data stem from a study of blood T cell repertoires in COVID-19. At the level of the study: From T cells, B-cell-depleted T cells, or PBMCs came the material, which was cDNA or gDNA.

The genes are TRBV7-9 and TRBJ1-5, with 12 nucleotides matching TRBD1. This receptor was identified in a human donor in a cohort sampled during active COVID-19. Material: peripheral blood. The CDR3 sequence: CASSRASGTGGGSNQPQHF. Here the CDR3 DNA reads TGTGCCAGCAGCCGGGCCTCCGGGACAGGGGGCGGAAGCAATCAGCCCCAGCATTTT.